Reported below is one T cell receptor beta chain. Using unique molecular identifiers, the investigators prepared the TCRbeta library. Each CDR3 protein is one row after TCRdb ran MiXCR on the PCR reads. The sample yields some 590,000 distinct CDR3 sequences, about 11% seen once. The data were obtained in a study of T-cell reconstitution after alpha-beta-depleted transplantation in children. Germline V CDR1 and CDR2: MDHEN, SYDVKM. There are 15 residues in the CDR3. This receptor was taken from a human donor who donated a stem cell graft to a child with acute myeloid leukemia. The sample here was PBMCs from the stem cell graft donor, taken from the stem cell graft. The chain is built from TRBV28 and TRBJ2-6, with 11 positions matching TRBD2. CDR3 coding DNA: TGTGCTAGCGGGAGGGTCCTCTCTGGGGCCAACGTCCTGACTTTC. Its translation is CASGRVLSGANVLTF. The full variable domain, its missing parts supplied by reference TRBV28 and TRBJ2-6, is DVKVTQSSRYLVKRTGEKVFLECVQDMDHENMFWYRQDPGLGLRLIYFSYDVKMKEKGDIPEGYSVSREKKERFSLILESASTNQTSMYLCASGRVLSGANVLTFGAGSRLTVL.